The 2 T cell receptor beta chains below come from one sample, sequenced in a study of memory CD4+ T cells and cytomegalovirus serostatus. Single viable CD3+CD4+CD8-CD45RO+ cells were sorted as the memory CD4+ T cells. Profiling relied on immunoSEQ multiplex PCR, and the TCRdb table lists in-frame clones only, not all of them. Of under 75,000 clones listed, about 78% are singletons. The specimen sequenced was memory CD4+ T cells from blood. These receptor sequences come from an adult in good health and CMV-seronegative. Some clones in this sample may be carry-over from other donors' samples.

This clone was seen just once. The rearrangement joins TRBV7-2 to TRBJ1-1, with 11 bases lining up with TRBD1. The CDR3 consists of 14 residues. Losses at the gene ends were 6 bases for V and 4 bases for J; bases not matched to a gene: 4. Germline values: CDR1 SGHTA, CDR2 FQGNSA. CDR3 amino acids: CASRRTGGITEAFF. CDR3 sequence (DNA): TGTGCCAGCAGAAGGACAGGGGGCATCACTGAAGCTTTCTTT.

CDR3: CAIRDSPNYGYTF. DNA of the CDR3: TGTGCCATCCGAGACAGCCCTAACTATGGCTACACCTTC. The rearrangement uses TRBV10-3 and TRBJ1-2; tentatively, D is TRBD1 (5 bases). The germline CDR1 and CDR2 sequences are ENHRY and SYGVKD. Trimming took 8 bases from V and 0 from J, leaving 10 bases between them. The CDR3 length is 13 residues.